Presented here are 13 T cell receptor beta chains from one specimen sequenced in a study of molecular identifiers for immune sequencing clone quantification. MiXCR, run by TCRdb on the PCR reads, gives a single entry per CDR3 protein. The sample includes over 600,000 distinct CDR3 sequences, around 20% seen only once; the top ten take roughly 0.83%. Material for sequencing was naive CD8+ T cells from blood, with Jurkat cell RNA spiked in. The subset was: FACS-sorted CD8+CD4-CCR7+CD45RA+ naive T cells. These TCRs come from a human donor in good health. Some libraries in this study had Jurkat cell RNA spiked in.

This clonotype was detected a few times. V and J are TRBV18 and TRBJ1-2; 9 bases fit TRBD1. After removal of 5 bases from V and 4 bases from J, the junction contained 8 bases not matched to a gene. CDR1 and CDR2 (germline): KGHSH, LQKENI. The CDR3 runs 15 residues. The CDR3 loop is CASSTRTGVGYGYTF. For the CDR3, the DNA is TGTGCCAGCTCAACCAGGACAGGGGTTGGCTATGGCTACACCTTC.

At least ten counts were recorded for this clonotype. J is TRBJ2-1 and V is TRBV24-1; 8 nucleotides match TRBD2. With 3 bases clipped from V and 8 bases from J, the junction kept 5 bases outside the gene matches. This CDR3 spans 14 amino acids. Germline loops: CDR1 KGHDR, CDR2 SFDVKD. CDR3 bases: TGTGCCACCAGTGATGTAGCGGGGAAGGATGAGCAGTTCTTC. It is translated as CATSDVAGKDEQFF.

This chain links TRBV7-2 with TRBJ1-6; TRBD1 matches 11 bases. The ends lost 5 bases at V and 4 bases at J; junction bases unmatched: 7. The germline V gene encodes CDR1 SGHTA and CDR2 FQGNSA. The CDR3 has 17 amino acids. CDR3 DNA sequence: TGTGCCAGCAGCCTATTGGGACAGGGGGTTTATAATTCACCCCTCCACTTT. Translating it yields CASSLLGQGVYNSPLHF.

This clonotype was observed a handful of times. The chain is built from TRBV13 and TRBJ1-1; 9 bases line up with TRBD1. CDR3 length: 17 amino acids. V lost 4 bases, J lost 5 bases, and 14 bases stayed unmatched. Germline values: CDR1 PRHDT, CDR2 FYEKMQ (reference sequence). The DNA of the CDR3 is TGTGCCAGCAGCTCTCAGTCGGGACAGGGTTTCTTGACTGAAGCTTTCTTT. Translating gives CASSSQSGQGFLTEAFF.

This clonotype has a handful of counts. The rearrangement joins TRBV7-9 to TRBJ2-1, with D possibly being TRBD1 (6 bases). V was clipped by 1 base and J by 2 bases, with 9 bases between them. Per the germline V gene, CDR1 is SEHNR and CDR2 is FQNEAQ (reference sequence). CDR3 length: 15 residues. The CDR3 loop reads CASSLEGGTYNEQFF. The CDR3 region has the DNA TGTGCCAGCAGCTTAGAAGGGGGAACCTACAATGAGCAGTTCTTC.

In the case of this clonotype: This may come from a read error, since a much larger clone is one base off. The chain combines TRBV19 with TRBJ2-1; D is uncertain. The CDR3 has 11 residues. Germline assignment: CDR1 LNHDA and CDR2 SQIVND (reference sequence). The CDR3 sequence: CACSIIGEQFF. In nucleotides, the CDR3 is TGTGCCTGTAGTATTATCGGTGAGCAGTTCTTC.

This clonotype has a count of ten or more. The rearrangement links TRBV7-9 to TRBJ2-7; D possibly uses TRBD1 or TRBD2 (6 bases each). V lost 5 bases and J lost 8, with 13 bases in between. Germline CDR1 is SEHNR and CDR2 is FQNEAQ (reference sequence). The CDR3 length is 12 residues. CDR3 residues: CASSEGGGKQYF. DNA for the CDR3: TGTGCCAGCAGCGAGGGGGGCGGGAAGCAGTACTTC. Full variable domain (rest looked up from reference TRBV7-9 and TRBJ2-7): DTGVSQNPRHKITKRGQNVTFRCDPISEHNRLYWYRQTLGQGPEFLTYFQNEAQLEKSRLLSDRFSAERPKGSFSTLEIQRTEQGDSAMYLCASSEGGGKQYFGPGTRLTVT.

In its sample, this clonotype was seen many times. This chain links TRBV28 with TRBJ2-7, with 7 bases matching TRBD1. CDR1 is MDHEN, CDR2 SYDVKM, per germline. The CDR3 extends over 13 amino acids. The V and J ends lost 6 bases and 0 bases, in that order; junction bases with no gene match: 2. The CDR3 sequence: CASRWDSSYEQYF. CDR3 nucleotide sequence: TGTGCCAGCAGGTGGGACAGCTCCTACGAGCAGTACTTC.

Of note for this clonotype: Without the conserved terminal phenylalanine or tryptophan, this CDR3 likely stems from a read error. CDR3 loop: CASSQDPGGSEVQYL. The CDR3 coding sequence is TGCGCCAGCAGCCAAGATCCCGGGGGGTCGGAAGTGCAGTACTTG. V is TRBV4-3 and J is TRBJ2-7; 7 positions match TRBD2. CDR1 and CDR2 (germline): LGHNA, YSLEER. The CDR3 has 15 amino acids. The J segment lost 9 bases and the V segment lost 0 bases, leaving 11 bases of the junction unmatched.

The sample holds a few counts of this clonotype. It may be a read error: a sequence one base away is much more abundant. This chain links TRBV5-4 with TRBJ2-3, with D perhaps TRBD2 (6 bases). Germline V gene data show CDR1 as SGHNT and CDR2 as YYREEE (reference sequence). This CDR3 is built from 14 residues. CDR3 DNA: TGTGCCAGCAGCGGGCGGGGTGGCACAGATACGCGGTATTTT. Translation gives CASSGRGGTDTRYF.

In regard to this clonotype: Its ends do not fully match the called genes, so a read error is possible. The V gene is TRBV7-2, the J gene TRBJ2-3; 7 bases align to TRBD2. Germline CDR1 SGHTA, CDR2 FQGNSA. CDR3 length: 16 residues. CDR3 sequence reads: CASSLILARVSDTQYF. The CDR3, as DNA: TGTGCCAGCAGCTTAATACTAGCGAGAGTCTCAGATACGCAGTATTTC.

V usage is TRBV12-3 or TRBV12-4 and J usage is TRBJ2-7; D unclear. Deletions cut 7 bases from V and 0 bases from J, with 13 bases between. The CDR3 consists of 14 residues. CDR3 sequence (DNA): TGTGCCAGCACCACGTCGGTGAGCTCCTACGAGCAGTACTTC. Translation: CASTTSVSSYEQYF.

The sample holds many counts of this clonotype. In nucleotides, the CDR3 is TGCGCCAGCCGGGATAGCGGGCTACGCACAGATACGCAGTATTTT. Translation gives CASRDSGLRTDTQYF. The V and J genes are TRBV5-1 and TRBJ2-3; 7 nucleotides line up with TRBD2. V shed 7 bases, J shed 1 base, and the junction held 9 bases outside the gene matches. This CDR3 is 15 amino acids long. Germline V gene lookup returns CDR1 SGHRS and CDR2 YFSETQ.